A selection of T cell receptor beta chains follows, all from one sample in a study of shared clonotypes between healthy human individuals. The table came from immunoSEQ multiplex PCR; TCRdb's copy has only in-frame clones and leaves some out. Here the sample spans millions of clones, 85% to 95% being singletons. The sequenced material came from naive CD4+ T cells sorted from blood. These receptors originate from a man between 18 and 29 years old in good health. CDR3s include the opening cysteine and the closing phenylalanine or tryptophan. D genes are given only for firm matches. Not all rows give a size; the values are once, few, many and, for expanded clones, a class.

>TRBD1|NA|TRBV5-5|TRBJ1-3
TGTGCCAGCAGCCCCTGGACAGGAAACTCTGGAAACACCATATATTTT
CASSPWTGNSGNTIYF
>TRBD1|NA|TRBV18|TRBJ2-5
TGTGCCAGCTCACCAACGACAGGGGGTGGAGAGACCCAGTACTTC
CASSPTTGGGETQYF
>NA|NA|TRBV11-2|TRBJ1-6
TGTGCCAGCAGCTTAGCAGGGGCGGCATTTTCACCCCTCCACTTT
CASSLAGAAFSPLHF
>NA|NA|TRBV18|TRBJ1-6
TGTGCCAGCCGCATCGAGGGGCAGGGGTTTTCACCCCTCCACTTT
CASRIEGQGFSPLHF
>NA|NA|TRBV2|TRBJ2-2
TGTGCCAGCAGAGAACAGGGTGCGAACACCGGGGAGCTGTTTTTT
CASREQGANTGELFF
>TRBD2|NA|TRBV4-1|TRBJ2-3
TGCGCCAGCAGCCAAGAGACTAGCGGGGTCCTAAGCACAGATACGCAGTATTTT
CASSQETSGVLSTDTQYF
>NA|once|TRBV4-1|TRBJ1-2
TGCGCCAGCAGTCCGAATAAGCAGACTAATGGCTACACCTTC
CASSPNKQTNGYTF
>TRBD1|NA|TRBV30|TRBJ1-2
TGTGCCTGGAGTGTTGAGACAGGGGTGTATGGCTACACCTTC
CAWSVETGVYGYTF
>NA|once|TRBV5-4|TRBJ1-3
TGTGCCAGCAGCTTGGTGGTCAGAGGACCCTCTGGAAACACCATATATTTT
CASSLVVRGPSGNTIYF
>TRBD1|NA|TRBV10-3|TRBJ1-2
TGTGCCATCAGTGAAGGGACAGGGAATGGCTACACCTTC
CAISEGTGNGYTF
>TRBD2|once|TRBV7-7|TRBJ2-3
TGTGCTAGCAGCCTCGGACTAGCGGGGGCCGCAGATACGCAGTATTTT
CASSLGLAGAADTQYF
>TRBD1|NA|TRBV7-9|TRBJ1-6
TGTGCCAGCAGCTTAGCGGTGGGACAGGGGGATTCACCCCTCCACTTT
CASSLAVGQGDSPLHF
>TRBD2|NA|TRBV14|TRBJ2-5
TGTGCCAGCAGCCCCGAGCGACTAGCGGGGTTACAAGAGACCCAGTACTTC
CASSPERLAGLQETQYF
>NA|NA|TRBV2|TRBJ1-2
TGTGCCAGCAGTGAGGGCAGGATTAACTATGGCTACACCTTC
CASSEGRINYGYTF
>NA|once|TRBV30|TRBJ1-6
TGTGCCTGGAGTGCGGGCTGGGGAGCTCATTCACCCCTCCACTTT
CAWSAGWGAHSPLHF
>NA|few|TRBV7-8|TRBJ1-2
TGTGCCAGCAGCTTAGACGGGACGACTAACTATGGCTACACCTTC
CASSLDGTTNYGYTF
>NA|NA|TRBV11-2|TRBJ2-7
TGTGCCAGCAGCTTGGTATTGATGGGAGGCAGCTCCTACGAGCAGTACTTC
CASSLVLMGGSSYEQYF
>TRBD2|NA|TRBV9|TRBJ2-1
TGTGCCAGCAGCGTAGCTTGGACTAGCGGGAGCGAGGAGCAGTTCTTC
CASSVAWTSGSEEQFF
>TRBD1|NA|TRBV15|TRBJ2-5
TGTGCCACCAGCCCGGACAGGGCCCTTCGGACCCAGTACTTC
CATSPDRALRTQYF
>TRBD1|NA|TRBV2|TRBJ1-5
TGTGCCAGCAGGGAGACAGGGGATAGGCAGCCCCAGCATTTT
CASRETGDRQPQHF
>NA|NA|TRBV7-2|TRBJ2-1
TGTGCCAGCAGCTTAGCGGTAGGGCAGGGGTACAATGAGCAGTTCTTC
CASSLAVGQGYNEQFF
>NA|NA|TRBV5-1|TRBJ1-5
TGCGCCAGCAGCTTGGGCCAGACCAATCAGCCCCAGCATTTT
CASSLGQTNQPQHF
>NA|NA|TRBV19|TRBJ1-2
TGTGCCAGTAGTAGCCAGTCAGGGGTCGCTACCTATGGCTACACCTTC
CASSSQSGVATYGYTF
>TRBD1|once|TRBV5-4|TRBJ1-6
TGTGCCAGCAGCGAAGACAGGGGCGAACTCCACTTT
CASSEDRGELHF
>TRBD1|NA|TRBV30|TRBJ1-2
TGTGCCTGGAGGGGACAGGCTTCTAACTATGGCTACACCTTC
CAWRGQASNYGYTF
>NA|NA|TRBV7-9|TRBJ2-7
TGTGCCAGCAGCTTAGCGGGGCGTTCGTACGAGCAGTACTTC
CASSLAGRSYEQYF
>TRBD2|NA|TRBV29-1|TRBJ2-3
TGCAGCGTTCGGGGCGGGAGGGGCACAGATACGCAGTATTTT
CSVRGGRGTDTQYF
>NA|NA|TRBV6-6|TRBJ1-2
TGTGCCAGCAGCCGGGACCGGGCCTATGGCTACACCTTC
CASSRDRAYGYTF
>TRBD1|once|TRBV7-6|TRBJ1-1
TGTGCCAGCAGCTTAGGGGACAGACTGAACACTGAAGCTTTCTTT
CASSLGDRLNTEAFF
>NA|NA|TRBV5-1|TRBJ2-1
TGCGCCAGCAGCTTAAATAGCGCCCACCCTCCTAACAATGAGCAGTTCTTC
CASSLNSAHPPNNEQFF
>NA|NA|TRBV5-1|TRBJ1-3
TGCGCCAGCAGCTTCGACGGGTTCTCACCTGGAAACACCATATATTTT
CASSFDGFSPGNTIYF
>NA|once|TRBV6-8|TRBJ2-1
TGTGCCAGCAGTTCATGGCAGGGTGAAGGCAATGAGCAGTTCTTC
CASSSWQGEGNEQFF
>NA|NA|TRBV5-4|TRBJ2-1
TGTGCCAGCACCCCTGTATCCGGGAGTTCCTACAATGAGCAGTTCTTC
CASTPVSGSSYNEQFF
>NA|NA|TRBV2|TRBJ1-2
TGTGCCAGCAACCCGGACTCGGTTAACTATGGCTACACCTTC
CASNPDSVNYGYTF